A selection of T cell receptor beta chains follows, all from one sample in a study of response to subunit inactivated influenza vaccine. TCRdb re-analysed the RT-PCR reads in MiXCR, keeping a single row per CDR3 protein. This sample has 500,000 to 700,000 distinct CDR3 sequences, with under 25% found just once. The sample also formed part of further work on T cells expressing NK-cell markers.

This sample comprised CD4+ T cells sorted from PBMCs, obtained about 11 days after vaccination. The receptors shown here come from a man aged 45-65 years who received an inactivated influenza vaccine. CDR3s include the opening cysteine and the closing phenylalanine or tryptophan. The D gene is left open where the match is weak. Size tells how often a clone was seen (once, few, many) or the class of an expanded clone, and some rows leave it out.

clone_size	v_call	j_call	d_call	cdr3_nt	cdr3_aa
NA	TRBV2	TRBJ2-7	NA	TGTGCCAGCAGGGTGTTCTCCTACGAGCAGTACTTC	CASRVFSYEQYF
NA	TRBV7-2	TRBJ2-7	NA	TGTGCCAGCAGCTATGGACAGAGCTCCTACGAGCAGTACTTC	CASSYGQSSYEQYF
NA	TRBV7-2	TRBJ2-1	NA	TGTGCCAGCAGAGGCGGGACAACCTACAATGAGCAGTTCTTC	CASRGGTTYNEQFF
few	TRBV7-9	TRBJ2-5	TRBD1	TGTGCCAGCAGTTGGGACAGCGTACAAGAGACCCAGTACTTC	CASSWDSVQETQYF
many	TRBV4-3	TRBJ2-1	TRBD2	TGCGCCAGCAGCCAAGATATGGGGACTAGCGGGAGTGTCTATGAGCAGTTCTTC	CASSQDMGTSGSVYEQFF
NA	TRBV20-1	TRBJ2-7	NA	TGCAGTGCTAGAACCGACGGCTACGAGCAGTACTTC	CSARTDGYEQYF
NA	TRBV20-1	TRBJ2-2	NA	TGCAGTGCTAGATTCCGGGCTTCGGGGGAGCTGTTTTTT	CSARFRASGELFF
many	TRBV7-6	TRBJ2-3	NA	TGTGCCAGCAGCTTAGCTCGTACAGATACGCAGTATTTT	CASSLARTDTQYF
NA	TRBV27	TRBJ1-2	NA	TGTGCCAGCAGTCCCCATACCGGGCAGGGGTCCTATGGCTACACCTTC	CASSPHTGQGSYGYTF
NA	TRBV7-9	TRBJ2-3	NA	TGTGCCAGCAGCCCAGGGTTCTCTAGCACAGATACGCAGTATTTT	CASSPGFSSTDTQYF
few	TRBV5-1	TRBJ2-7	NA	TGCGCCAGCACCCTTGGTGCAGGGCGGACCGGCTACGAGCAGTACTTC	CASTLGAGRTGYEQYF
NA	TRBV21-1	TRBJ2-7	NA	TGTGCCAGCAGCTCCAGGACTGCTACCTACGAGCAGTACTTC	CASSSRTATYEQYF
few	TRBV6-1	TRBJ2-7	NA	TGTGCCAGCCTTGCGGGACAGTCCCTCGAGCAGTACTTC	CASLAGQSLEQYF
NA	TRBV7-3	TRBJ2-1	NA	TGTGCCAGCAGCTTAAGCAACGCCAATGAGCAGTTCTTC	CASSLSNANEQFF
NA	TRBV7-3	TRBJ2-1	NA	TGTGCCATCAGCTTATCTGGGGTCTACAATGAGCAGTTCTTC	CAISLSGVYNEQFF
NA	TRBV12-3/TRBV12-4	TRBJ1-5	NA	TGTGCCAGCAGTTTAGGTTTGGGTGGCAATCAGCCCCAGCATTTT	CASSLGLGGNQPQHF
few	TRBV27	TRBJ1-5	TRBD1	TGTGCCAGCAGCCACAGGGGGCTCAGCAATCAGCCCCAGCATTTT	CASSHRGLSNQPQHF
NA	TRBV5-1	TRBJ2-5	TRBD1	TGCGCCAGCAGCTTGGGACAGGGGGCTGGAAAGACCCAGTACTTC	CASSLGQGAGKTQYF
few	TRBV9	TRBJ2-1	TRBD2	TGTGCCAGCAGCGTAGATGGACTAGCGGGTGGAGTTTACTCCTACAATGAGCAGTTCTTC	CASSVDGLAGGVYSYNEQFF
NA	TRBV4-3	TRBJ2-5	NA	TGCGCCAGCAGCCAAGATTGGGGCAGGGGAAGTGAGACCCAGTACTTC	CASSQDWGRGSETQYF